The sequence of this T cell receptor beta chain was determined in a study of blood T cell repertoires in COVID-19. Germline V gene data show CDR1 as SGHTA and CDR2 as FQGNSA. V shed 5 bases, J shed 7 bases, and the junction held 6 bases outside the gene matches. The CDR3 contains 14 residues. TCRdb keeps only in-frame clones here, not all; method: immunoSEQ multiplex PCR. The table lists roughly 190,000 clones, around 76% of them singletons, with around 16% in the top ten. The chain recombines TRBV7-2 with TRBJ1-5; 9 nucleotides align to TRBD1. The sequence derives from a woman aged 45-65 years with acute COVID-19. Sequenced: PBMCs or T cells enriched from blood (not recorded which). The CDR3 nucleotides read TGTGCCAGCAGCCTAAGACAGGGGGACCAGCCCCAGCATTTT. It translates to CASSLRQGDQPQHF.